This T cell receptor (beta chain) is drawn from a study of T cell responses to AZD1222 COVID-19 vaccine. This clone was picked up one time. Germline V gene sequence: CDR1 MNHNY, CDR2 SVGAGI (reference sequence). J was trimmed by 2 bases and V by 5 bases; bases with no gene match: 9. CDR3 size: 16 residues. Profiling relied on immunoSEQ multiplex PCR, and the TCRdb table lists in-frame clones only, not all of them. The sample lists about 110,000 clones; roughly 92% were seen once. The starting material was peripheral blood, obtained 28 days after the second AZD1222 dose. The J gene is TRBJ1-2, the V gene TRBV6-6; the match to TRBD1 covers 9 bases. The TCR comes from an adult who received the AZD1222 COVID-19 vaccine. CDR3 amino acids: CASSRQGGSSNYGYTF. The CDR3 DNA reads TGTGCCAGCAGTCGACAGGGGGGGAGCTCAAACTATGGCTACACCTTC.